A selection of T cell receptor beta chains follows, all from one sample in a study of T-cell memory formation after mild COVID-19. TCRdb itself ran the 5' RACE reads through MiXCR, one entry per CDR3 protein. The repertoire includes about 470,000 distinct CDR3 sequences, 15% to 20% of them detected once, and 9% to 15% sits in the top ten. The sequenced sample was PBMCs or a T cell subset sorted from them (not recorded which). The receptors were gathered from an adult woman who had mild COVID-19 (a few samples of this study predate the infection). Cell type and time point are not known. Both conserved end residues are trimmed from each CDR3.

V,CDR3
TRBV12-3/TRBV12-4,ASSLTVAGGQPQH
TRBV20-1,SARKRGDVQETQY
TRBV20-1,SARGLATQETQY
TRBV12-3/TRBV12-4,ASSLKGGQLRVMNTEAF
TRBV7-8,ASSPTGLEVGEQF
TRBV7-3,ASSWGSGSSYEQY
TRBV29-1,SVSGTGPYEQY
TRBV12-3/TRBV12-4,ASSRQGAGQEPQH
TRBV24-1,ATSDRLAGGKTDTQY
TRBV7-2,ASSPVARSPGELF
TRBV5-1,ASTMTGGYEQY
TRBV20-1,SARDFQGTGIYEQY
TRBV29-1,SVDTPPPGGLAGLDTQY
TRBV7-3,ASSLGGASSYNEQF
TRBV5-1,ASSKDRDQPQH
TRBV2,ASSYSDRGGMATDTQY
TRBV7-6,ASSHVLSVGATNEKLF
TRBV24-1,ATSEPGSLDTQY
TRBV7-3,ASSSRLESGTPGELF
TRBV7-9,ASSSTGRPLTNQPQH
TRBV10-3,AISGLTGHGYT
TRBV18,ASSPNSGNTEAF